This section outlines one TCR beta chain sequence together with its context. Its antigen is unknown. This sample was taken from a study of T cell responses to AZD1222 COVID-19 vaccine. Study-wide points: Dominant at 160-218 and 743-854, vaccine-associated CD4 TCRs also spanned spike. Of spike-specific TCRs, nearly half reportedly target regions left unmutated in variants.

This CDR3 region has 13 residues. Between the trimmed V and J ends, which lost 1 base and 5 bases, there was a span of 7 bases. Germline-derived CDR1 and CDR2 are LGHNT and FRNRAP. Method: immunoSEQ multiplex PCR; TCRdb's copy keeps in-frame clones and lacks some. The sample yields roughly 150,000 clones, roughly nine tenths seen once. The sequence was obtained from an adult who received the AZD1222 COVID-19 vaccine. The V call is TRBV12-5, the J call TRBJ2-3; D is unclear. The sequences come from peripheral blood, collected 28 days after the second AZD1222 dose. CDR3 coding DNA: TGTGCTAGTGGTTTGGATATTGGAGATACGCAGTATTTT. This codes for CASGLDIGDTQYF.